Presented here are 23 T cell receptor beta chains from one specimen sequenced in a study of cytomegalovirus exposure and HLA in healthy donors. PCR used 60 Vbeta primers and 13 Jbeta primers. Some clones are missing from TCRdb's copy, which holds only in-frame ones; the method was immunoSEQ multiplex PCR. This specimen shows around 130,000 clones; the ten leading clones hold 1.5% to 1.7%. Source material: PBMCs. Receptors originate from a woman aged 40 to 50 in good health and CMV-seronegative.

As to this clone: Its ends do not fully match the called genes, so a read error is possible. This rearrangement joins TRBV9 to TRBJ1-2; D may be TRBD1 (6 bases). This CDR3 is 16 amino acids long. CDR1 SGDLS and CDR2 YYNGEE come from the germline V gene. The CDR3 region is CASSVVGAGLSYSYTF. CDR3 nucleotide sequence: TGTGCCAGCAGCGTAGTGGGGGCAGGGCTTAGCTATAGCTACACCTTC.

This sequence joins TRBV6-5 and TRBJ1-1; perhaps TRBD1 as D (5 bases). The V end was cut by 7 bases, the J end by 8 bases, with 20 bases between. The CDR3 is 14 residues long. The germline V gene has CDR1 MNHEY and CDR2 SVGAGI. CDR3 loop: CASTSRAGHIEAFF. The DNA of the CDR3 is TGTGCCAGCACCTCCAGAGCAGGGCACATCGAAGCTTTCTTT.

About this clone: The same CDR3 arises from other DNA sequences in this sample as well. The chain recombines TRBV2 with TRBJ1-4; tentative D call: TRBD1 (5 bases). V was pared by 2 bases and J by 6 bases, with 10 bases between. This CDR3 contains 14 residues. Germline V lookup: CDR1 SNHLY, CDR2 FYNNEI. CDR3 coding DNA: TGTGCCAGCAGTGAACGACAGTTGTATGAAAAACTGTTTTTT. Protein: CASSERQLYEKLFF.

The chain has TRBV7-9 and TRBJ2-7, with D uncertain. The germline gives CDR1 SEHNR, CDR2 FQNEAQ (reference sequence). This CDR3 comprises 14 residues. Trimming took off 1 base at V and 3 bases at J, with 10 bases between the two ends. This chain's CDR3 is CASSLGSRVYEQYF. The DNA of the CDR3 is TGTGCCAGCAGCTTAGGGAGTCGGGTCTACGAGCAGTACTTC.

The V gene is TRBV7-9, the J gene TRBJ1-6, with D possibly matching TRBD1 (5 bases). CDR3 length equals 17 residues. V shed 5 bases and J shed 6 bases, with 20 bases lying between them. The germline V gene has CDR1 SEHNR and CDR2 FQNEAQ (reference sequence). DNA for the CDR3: TGTGCCAGCAGCCCCGGGGGTAGGGGCCCGATTAATTCACCCCTCCACTTT. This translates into CASSPGGRGPINSPLHF.

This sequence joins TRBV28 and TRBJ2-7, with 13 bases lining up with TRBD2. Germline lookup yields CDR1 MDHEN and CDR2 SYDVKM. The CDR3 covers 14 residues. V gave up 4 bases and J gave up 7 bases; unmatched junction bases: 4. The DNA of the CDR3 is TGTGCCAGCAGTTACACTAGCGGGAGGGGGGAGCAGTACGTC. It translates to CASSYTSGRGEQYV.

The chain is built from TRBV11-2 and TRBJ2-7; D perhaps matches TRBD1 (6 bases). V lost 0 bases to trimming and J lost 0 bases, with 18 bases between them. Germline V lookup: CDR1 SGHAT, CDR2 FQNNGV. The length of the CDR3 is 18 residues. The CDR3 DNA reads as TGTGCCAGCAGCTTAGATCAGGGGTTTACCGCCATCTCCTACGAGCAGTACTTC. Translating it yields CASSLDQGFTAISYEQYF.

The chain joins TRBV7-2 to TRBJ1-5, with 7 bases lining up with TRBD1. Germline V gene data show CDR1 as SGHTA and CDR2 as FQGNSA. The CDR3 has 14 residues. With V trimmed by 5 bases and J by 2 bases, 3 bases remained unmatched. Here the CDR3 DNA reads TGTGCCAGCAGCCCAACAGGGGGCAATCAGCCCCAGCATTTT. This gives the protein CASSPTGGNQPQHF.

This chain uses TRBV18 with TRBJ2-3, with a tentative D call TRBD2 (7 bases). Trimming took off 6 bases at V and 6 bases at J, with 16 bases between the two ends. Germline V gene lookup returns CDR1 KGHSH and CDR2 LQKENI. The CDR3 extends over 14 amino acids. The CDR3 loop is CASSLGGATDTQYF. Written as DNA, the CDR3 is TGTGCCAGCTCCCTGGGGGGGGCGACCGATACGCAGTATTTT.

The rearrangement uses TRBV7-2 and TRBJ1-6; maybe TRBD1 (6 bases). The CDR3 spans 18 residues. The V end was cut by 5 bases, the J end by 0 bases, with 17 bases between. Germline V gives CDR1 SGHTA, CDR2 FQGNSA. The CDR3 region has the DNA TGTGCCAGCAGCGCCCGACAGGCGACGAGCTCCTATAATTCACCCCTCCACTTT. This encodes CASSARQATSSYNSPLHF.

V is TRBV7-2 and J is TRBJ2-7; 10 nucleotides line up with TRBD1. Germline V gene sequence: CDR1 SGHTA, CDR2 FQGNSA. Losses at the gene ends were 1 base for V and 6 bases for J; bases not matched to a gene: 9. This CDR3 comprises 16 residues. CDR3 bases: TGTGCCAGCAGCTTAGTTTGGGGGACAGGGGCGGGCGAGCAGTACTTC. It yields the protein CASSLVWGTGAGEQYF. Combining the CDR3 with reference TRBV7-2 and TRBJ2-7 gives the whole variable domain GAGVSQSPSNKVTEKGKDVELRCDPISGHTALYWYRQSLGQGLEFLIYFQGNSAPDKSGLPSDRFSAERTGGSVSTLTIQRTQQEDSAVYLCASSLVWGTGAGEQYFGPGTRLTVT.

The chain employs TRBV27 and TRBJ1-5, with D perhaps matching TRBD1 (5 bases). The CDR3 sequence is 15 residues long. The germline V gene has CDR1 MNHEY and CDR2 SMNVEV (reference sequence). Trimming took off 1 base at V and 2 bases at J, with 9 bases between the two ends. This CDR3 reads CASSLLGGGNQPQHF. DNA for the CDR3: TGTGCCAGCAGTTTATTGGGGGGAGGCAATCAGCCCCAGCATTTT.

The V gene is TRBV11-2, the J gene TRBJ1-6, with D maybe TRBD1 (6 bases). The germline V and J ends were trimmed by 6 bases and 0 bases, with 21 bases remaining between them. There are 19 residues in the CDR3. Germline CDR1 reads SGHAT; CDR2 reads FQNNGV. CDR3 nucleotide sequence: TGTGCCAGCAGGCCCCGAAGCGGACAGACGAGCTCCTATAATTCACCCCTCCACTTT. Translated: CASRPRSGQTSSYNSPLHF.

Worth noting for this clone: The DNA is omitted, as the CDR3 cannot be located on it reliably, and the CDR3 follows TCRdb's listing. The CDR3 protein is CSAVGQGAEYF. This chain connects TRBV20-1 to TRBJ2-7; the table's TRBD1 call for D was not verified on the DNA. Both ends counted, the CDR3 spans 11 residues. The germline CDR1 and CDR2 sequences are DFQATT and SNEGSKA (reference sequence).

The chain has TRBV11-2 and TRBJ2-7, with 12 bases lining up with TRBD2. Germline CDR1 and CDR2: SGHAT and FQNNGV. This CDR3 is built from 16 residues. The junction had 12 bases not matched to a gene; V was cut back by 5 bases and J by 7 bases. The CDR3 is CASSPRTSGAPGEQYV. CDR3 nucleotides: TGTGCCAGCAGCCCTCGGACTAGCGGGGCGCCGGGGGAGCAGTACGTC.

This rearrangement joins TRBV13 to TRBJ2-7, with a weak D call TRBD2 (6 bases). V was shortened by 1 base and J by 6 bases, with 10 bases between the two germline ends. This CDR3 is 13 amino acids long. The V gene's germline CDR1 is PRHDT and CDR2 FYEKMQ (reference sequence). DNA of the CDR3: TGTGCCAGCAGCTTAGTGAAGGGAGGCGAGCAGTACTTC. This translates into CASSLVKGGEQYF.

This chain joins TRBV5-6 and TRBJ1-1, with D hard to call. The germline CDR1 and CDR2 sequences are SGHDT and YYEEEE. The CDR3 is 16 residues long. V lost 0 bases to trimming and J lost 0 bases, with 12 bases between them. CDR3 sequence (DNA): TGTGCCAGCAGCTTGGATGCGGGCACGATGAACACTGAAGCTTTCTTT. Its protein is CASSLDAGTMNTEAFF.

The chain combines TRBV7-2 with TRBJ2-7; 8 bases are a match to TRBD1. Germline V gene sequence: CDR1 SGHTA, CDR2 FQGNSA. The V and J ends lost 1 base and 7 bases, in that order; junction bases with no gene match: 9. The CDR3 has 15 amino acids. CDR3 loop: CASSLGPSGGREQYV. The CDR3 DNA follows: TGTGCCAGCAGCTTAGGGCCCTCAGGGGGCAGGGAGCAGTACGTC.

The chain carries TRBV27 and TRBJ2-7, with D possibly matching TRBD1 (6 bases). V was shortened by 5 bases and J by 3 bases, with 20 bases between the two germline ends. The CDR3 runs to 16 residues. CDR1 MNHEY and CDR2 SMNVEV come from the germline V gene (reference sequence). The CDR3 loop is CASSATYEMTGYEQYV. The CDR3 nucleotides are TGTGCCAGCAGTGCCACATATGAAATGACAGGCTACGAGCAGTACGTC.

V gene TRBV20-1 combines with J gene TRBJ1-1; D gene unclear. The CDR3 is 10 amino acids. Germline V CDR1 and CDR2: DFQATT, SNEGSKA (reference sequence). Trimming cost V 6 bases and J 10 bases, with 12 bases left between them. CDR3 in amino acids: CSAGEAVAFF. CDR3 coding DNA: TGCAGTGCCGGCGAGGCAGTAGCTTTCTTT.

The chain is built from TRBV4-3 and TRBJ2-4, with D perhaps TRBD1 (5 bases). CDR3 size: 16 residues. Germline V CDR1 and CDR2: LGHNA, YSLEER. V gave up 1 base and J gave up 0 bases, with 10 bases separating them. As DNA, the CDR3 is TGCGCCAGCAGCCAAGGGTACAGGTTAGCCAAAAACATTCAGTACTTC. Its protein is CASSQGYRLAKNIQYF.

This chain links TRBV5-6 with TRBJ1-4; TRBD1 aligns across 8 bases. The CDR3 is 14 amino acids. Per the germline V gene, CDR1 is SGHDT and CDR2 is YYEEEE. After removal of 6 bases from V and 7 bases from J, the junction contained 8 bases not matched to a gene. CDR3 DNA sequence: TGTGCCAGCACCGACAGGGGATTGAGTGAAAAACTGTTTTTT. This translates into CASTDRGLSEKLFF.

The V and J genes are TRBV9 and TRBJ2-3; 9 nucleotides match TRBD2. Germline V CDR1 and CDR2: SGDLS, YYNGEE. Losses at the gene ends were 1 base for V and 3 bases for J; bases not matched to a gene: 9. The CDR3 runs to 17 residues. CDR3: CASSVRAGGTGTDTQYF. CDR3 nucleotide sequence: TGTGCCAGCAGCGTACGAGCGGGGGGAACGGGGACAGATACGCAGTATTTT.